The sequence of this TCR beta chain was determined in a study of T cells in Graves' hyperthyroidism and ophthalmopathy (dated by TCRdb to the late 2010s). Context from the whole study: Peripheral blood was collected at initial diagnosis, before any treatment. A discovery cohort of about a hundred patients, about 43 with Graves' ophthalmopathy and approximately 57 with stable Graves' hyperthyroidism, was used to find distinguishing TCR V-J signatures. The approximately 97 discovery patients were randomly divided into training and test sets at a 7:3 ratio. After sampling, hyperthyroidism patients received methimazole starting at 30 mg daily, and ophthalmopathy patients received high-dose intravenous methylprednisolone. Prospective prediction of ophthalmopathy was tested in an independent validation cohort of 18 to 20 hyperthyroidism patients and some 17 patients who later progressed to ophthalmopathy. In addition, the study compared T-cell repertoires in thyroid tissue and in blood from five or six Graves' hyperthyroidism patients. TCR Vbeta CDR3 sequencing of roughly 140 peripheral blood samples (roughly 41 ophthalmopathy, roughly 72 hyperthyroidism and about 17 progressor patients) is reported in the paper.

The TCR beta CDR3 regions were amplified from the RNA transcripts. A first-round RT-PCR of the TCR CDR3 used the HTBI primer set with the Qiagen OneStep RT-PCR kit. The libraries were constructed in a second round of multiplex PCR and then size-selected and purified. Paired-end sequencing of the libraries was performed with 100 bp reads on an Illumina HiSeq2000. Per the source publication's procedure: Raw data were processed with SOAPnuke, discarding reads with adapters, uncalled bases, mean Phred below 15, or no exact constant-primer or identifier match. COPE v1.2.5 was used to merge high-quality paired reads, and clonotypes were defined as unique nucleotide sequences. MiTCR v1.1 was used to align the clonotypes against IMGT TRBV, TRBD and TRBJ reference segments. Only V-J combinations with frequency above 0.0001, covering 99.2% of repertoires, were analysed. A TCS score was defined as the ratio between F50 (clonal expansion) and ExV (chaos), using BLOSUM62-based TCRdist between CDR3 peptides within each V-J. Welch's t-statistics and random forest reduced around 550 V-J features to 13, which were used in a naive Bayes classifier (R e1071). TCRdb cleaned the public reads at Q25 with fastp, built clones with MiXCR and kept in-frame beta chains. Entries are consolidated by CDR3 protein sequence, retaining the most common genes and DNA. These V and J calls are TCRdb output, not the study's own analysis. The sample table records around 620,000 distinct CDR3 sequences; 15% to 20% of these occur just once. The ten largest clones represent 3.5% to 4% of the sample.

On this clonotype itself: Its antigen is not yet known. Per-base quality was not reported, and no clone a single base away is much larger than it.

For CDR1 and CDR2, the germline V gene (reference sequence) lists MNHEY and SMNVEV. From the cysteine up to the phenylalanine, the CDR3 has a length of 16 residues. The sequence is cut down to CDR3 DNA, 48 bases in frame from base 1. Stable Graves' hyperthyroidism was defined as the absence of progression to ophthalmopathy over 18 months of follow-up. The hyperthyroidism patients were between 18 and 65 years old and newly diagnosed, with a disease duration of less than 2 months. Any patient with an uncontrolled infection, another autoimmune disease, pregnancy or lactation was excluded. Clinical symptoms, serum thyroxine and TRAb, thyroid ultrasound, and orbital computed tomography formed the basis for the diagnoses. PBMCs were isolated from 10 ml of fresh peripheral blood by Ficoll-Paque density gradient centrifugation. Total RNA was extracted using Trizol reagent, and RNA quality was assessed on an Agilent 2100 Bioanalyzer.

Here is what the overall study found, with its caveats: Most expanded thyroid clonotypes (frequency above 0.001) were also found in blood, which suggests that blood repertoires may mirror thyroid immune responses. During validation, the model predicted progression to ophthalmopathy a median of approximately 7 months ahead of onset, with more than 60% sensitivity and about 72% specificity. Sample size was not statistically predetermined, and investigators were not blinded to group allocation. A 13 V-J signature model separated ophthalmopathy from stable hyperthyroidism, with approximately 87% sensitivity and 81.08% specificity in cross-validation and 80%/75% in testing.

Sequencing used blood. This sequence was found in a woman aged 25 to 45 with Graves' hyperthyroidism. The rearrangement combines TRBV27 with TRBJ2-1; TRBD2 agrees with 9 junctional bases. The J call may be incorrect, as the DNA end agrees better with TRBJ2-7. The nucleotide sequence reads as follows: TGTGCCAGCAGTCCCGATAGCGGGAGCTCCTACAATGAGCAGTACTTC. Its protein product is CASSPDSGSSYNEQYF.